The present T cell receptor beta chain was sequenced within a study of regulatory T cells in long-lasting Graves disease. Time point reported: newly diagnosed GD, antithyroid drugs for less than 3 months. TCR sequences were obtained from RNA taken from PBMCs. CDR3 regions were amplified by Arm-PCR using iRepertoire HTBI primers to build TCR beta libraries. Each CDR3 protein is one row after TCRdb ran MiXCR on the multiplex PCR reads. The sample has roughly 520,000 distinct CDR3 sequences; around 13% are singletons. This clonotype was detected ten times or more. In addition, the sample was reused for a study of T cells in Graves' hyperthyroidism and ophthalmopathy. As reported in that work: When ophthalmopathy did not progress within 18 months, Graves' hyperthyroidism was considered stable.

Here the sequenced sample was peripheral blood mononuclear cells (PBMCs), taken at new diagnosis, from a patient treated with antithyroid drugs. The clonotype comes from a woman aged 25 to 39 with Graves disease.

The CDR3 nucleotides are TGTGCCAGCAGTAACCGAGAGATACCTACTAACTATGGCTACACCTTC. Amino acid sequence: CASSNREIPTNYGYTF. The V gene is TRBV12-3 or TRBV12-4, the J gene TRBJ1-2; D is undetermined. The CDR3 length is 16 residues. V was pared by 5 bases and J by 0 bases, with 16 bases between.